The following is a T cell receptor beta chain sequence with its context. The antigen this receptor binds is unknown. Base qualities are missing; no much larger clone stands one base away. The record originates from a study of glioma-infiltrating T cells after dendritic cell vaccination (dated by TCRdb to the mid-2010s). Study-level background: Of the approximately 15 glioblastoma patients in the cohort, all drawn from Phase I and II dendritic cell vaccination trials, 9 were newly diagnosed and 6 had recurrent disease. Between about 2002 and 2013, the patients were given dendritic cell vaccination pulsed with autologous tumor lysate. The vaccine was prepared from monocyte-derived dendritic cells that were cultured for seven to eight days with IL-4 and GM-CSF and then pulsed overnight with autologous tumor lysate. In glioblastoma patients vaccinated with dendritic cells, deep sequencing of TCR beta CDR3 regions served to measure tumor-infiltrating lymphocyte content and to compare repertoires between tumor and blood. Each patient got three intradermal injections of the dendritic cell vaccine, spaced at biweekly intervals, in the arm below the axilla. Survival after dendritic cell vaccination was correlated with TCR sequencing metrics, such as TIL content and the overlap between tumor and blood repertoires. What the research found in general, with its limitations: The three-group TCR overlap response model was characterized as speculative, and prospective validation of the model was stated to be required. TCR clonality showed no direct relationship with survival, which suggests that a diverse polyclonal response may matter. After dendritic cell vaccination, a higher estimated pretreatment TIL content predicted longer time to progression and longer overall survival. The cohort was small and heterogeneous, with few patients having full blood and tumor sets and even fewer initial-recurrent tumor pairs.

Patients were selected for having adequate residual fresh-frozen tumor tissue and more than two years of available survival data. Although molecular status otherwise differed among the glioblastoma patients, no patient had an isocitrate dehydrogenase mutation. PBMC collection took place before vaccination, two weeks after the third vaccination, and at tumor progression if progression occurred. The Qiagen DNeasy Blood extraction Kit was used to extract genomic DNA. The immunoSEQ assay amplified TCRB CDR3 regions from about 2 micrograms of genomic DNA, or from all available DNA when less than that amount was available. The multiplex PCR relied on 60 forward primers for TCR V beta segments and 13 reverse primers for J beta segments. Synthetic control templates were spiked into each sample at limiting dilution to estimate reads per starting template. Reads of 87 bp were generated by sequencing on the Illumina HiSeq System. For the original study's pipeline: PCR and sequencing errors were removed by merging closely related sequences with a nearest neighbor algorithm. TCR overlap was defined as the percentage of unique tumor TCR beta sequences that were also present in the same patient's peripheral blood. This immuneACCESS table, as held by TCRdb, lists in-frame sequences with V and J called but not all clones. Of the missing ones, under half trace to an unresolved V gene in checked studies; the others have no known cause. The V and J calls and clone size come from that table; D and trimming were worked out from the DNA. The sample records 80,000 to 100,000 clones, around 80% of which are singletons. Approximately 6% of the sample is taken by the ten largest.

The material sequenced was blood, taken before dendritic cell vaccination. The TCR sequence derives from a human donor with glioblastoma.

The CDR3 region: CASNDSRKPQHF. The nucleotide sequence is TGTGCCAGCAATGACAGTCGCAAGCCCCAGCATTTT. The chain joins TRBV28 to TRBJ1-5, with a tentative D gene TRBD1 over 5 matching bases. The germline ends are 12 bases apart after V is trimmed by 7 bases and J by 8 bases. The CDR3 goes from the cysteine to the phenylalanine over 12 residues. Only the CDR3 part of the read is kept: 36 bases, read in frame from the first base. CDR1 and CDR2, looked up from the germline V gene, are MDHEN and SYDVKM. This CDR3, with the reference TRBV28 and TRBJ1-5 proteins standing in past its ends, gives the full variable domain DVKVTQSSRYLVKRTGEKVFLECVQDMDHENMFWYRQDPGLGLRLIYFSYDVKMKEKGDIPEGYSVSREKKERFSLILESASTNQTSMYLCASNDSRKPQHFGDGTRLSIL.